This T cell receptor beta chain was recovered during a study of human T cells and chemical hapten exposure. Study at large: The sensitizing agent was 2% DPC, placed on roughly 2 cm by roughly 2 cm of upper inner arm skin. Each patch test put 0.01% DPC on the upper back, and results were read at 6 days.

Germline V gene data show CDR1 as MNHNS and CDR2 as SASEGT. The CDR3 extends over 14 amino acids. The ends were cut back, 4 bases at V and 3 bases at J, with 10 bases in the middle. The time point is: pre-sensitization, week 0. The treatment denotes: therapeutic diphenylcyclopropenone sensitization with weekly scalp DPC. In TCRdb, the RACE reads were re-called with MiXCR into one record per CDR3 protein. In the table there are around 380,000 distinct CDR3 sequences, 5.5% of which are singletons. Ten or more counts support this clonotype. Sequences were derived from whole blood, sampled in connection with sensitization to the hapten diphenylcyclopropenone (DPC). The V and J genes are TRBV6-1 and TRBJ1-5, with D tentatively TRBD1 (5 bases). The sequence was collected from a woman under 30 with alopecia areata. Some clones in this sample may be carry-over from other donors' samples. The CDR3 DNA reads TGTGCCAGCAGTGTCAGACAGATCAATCAGCCCCAGCATTTT. It codes for CASSVRQINQPQHF.